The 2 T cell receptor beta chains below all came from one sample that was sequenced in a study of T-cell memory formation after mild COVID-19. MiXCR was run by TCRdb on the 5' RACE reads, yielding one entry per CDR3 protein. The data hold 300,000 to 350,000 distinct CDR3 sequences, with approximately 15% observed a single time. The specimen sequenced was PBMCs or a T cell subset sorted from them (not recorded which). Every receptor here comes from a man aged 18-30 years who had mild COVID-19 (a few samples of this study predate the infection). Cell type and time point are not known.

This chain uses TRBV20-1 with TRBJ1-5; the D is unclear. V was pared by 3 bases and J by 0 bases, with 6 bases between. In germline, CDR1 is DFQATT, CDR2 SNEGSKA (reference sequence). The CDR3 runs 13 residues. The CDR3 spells CSASPDSNQPQHF. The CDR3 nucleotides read TGCAGTGCTAGTCCAGATAGCAATCAGCCCCAGCATTTT.

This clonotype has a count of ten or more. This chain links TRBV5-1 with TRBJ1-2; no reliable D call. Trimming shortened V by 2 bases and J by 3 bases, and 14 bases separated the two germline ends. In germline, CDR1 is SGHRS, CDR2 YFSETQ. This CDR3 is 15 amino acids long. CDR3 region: CASSLTPQLDYGYTF. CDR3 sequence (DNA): TGCGCCAGCAGCTTAACCCCGCAGCTAGACTATGGCTACACCTTC.